This TCR beta chain was found in a study of regulatory T cells in long-lasting Graves disease. Findings and caveats of the study: Those with persistent Graves' had less TCR diversity than newly diagnosed patients.

From germline, CDR1 is SQVTM and CDR2 ANQGSEA. The V end was cut by 2 bases, the J end by 0 bases, with 7 bases between. The CDR3 is 13 residues long. Both iRepertoire HTBI primers and Arm-PCR of CDR3 regions were used to build the TCR beta libraries. TCRdb analysed the multiplex PCR reads with MiXCR anew, one entry per CDR3 protein. The sample carries some 600,000 distinct CDR3 sequences, roughly a sixth recorded once. This clonotype showed up just a few times. Its cognate antigen is unknown. Sample time point: newly diagnosed GD, antithyroid drugs for less than 3 months. Construction of the TCR library relied on RNA isolated from PBMCs. Clinicians diagnosed Graves' disease using American Thyroid Association guidelines. The patient group derived from an endocrinology department in Xi'an, China. These same data were also listed under a study on T cells in Graves' hyperthyroidism and ophthalmopathy.

This TCR came from a young man with Graves disease. V is TRBV29-1 and J is TRBJ2-5; TRBD1 is a possible D gene (5 bases). Sequencing used peripheral blood mononuclear cells (PBMCs), obtained at new diagnosis, from a patient treated with antithyroid drugs. In DNA, the CDR3 is TGCAGCGTTGAAAAGGGGTACCAAGAGACCCAGTACTTC. Protein sequence: CSVEKGYQETQYF.